This T cell receptor (beta chain) was identified in a study of shared clonotypes between healthy human individuals. Broader study findings: Sorted-subset sequencing was shown by rarefaction to be incomplete despite large depth.

Assay: immunoSEQ multiplex PCR; the TCRdb copy retains only in-frame clones and omits some. The table shows approximately 1.4 million clones, with around 98% occurring only once. There are 11 residues in the CDR3. CDR1 and CDR2 from the germline V gene are SQVTM and ANQGSEA. V lost 6 bases to trimming and J lost 5 bases, with 10 bases between them. Comment on this clone: Its matching antigen is unknown.

This clonotype was sampled from a man between 25 and 39 years old in good health. The sample taken for sequencing was naive CD4+ T cells sorted from blood. As for subset: CD45RA+ positively selected. V is TRBV29-1 and J is TRBJ2-5, with unresolved D. CDR3 amino acids: CSVLLGETQYF. CDR3 nucleotides: TGCAGCGTGCTCCTGGGGGAGACCCAGTACTTC.